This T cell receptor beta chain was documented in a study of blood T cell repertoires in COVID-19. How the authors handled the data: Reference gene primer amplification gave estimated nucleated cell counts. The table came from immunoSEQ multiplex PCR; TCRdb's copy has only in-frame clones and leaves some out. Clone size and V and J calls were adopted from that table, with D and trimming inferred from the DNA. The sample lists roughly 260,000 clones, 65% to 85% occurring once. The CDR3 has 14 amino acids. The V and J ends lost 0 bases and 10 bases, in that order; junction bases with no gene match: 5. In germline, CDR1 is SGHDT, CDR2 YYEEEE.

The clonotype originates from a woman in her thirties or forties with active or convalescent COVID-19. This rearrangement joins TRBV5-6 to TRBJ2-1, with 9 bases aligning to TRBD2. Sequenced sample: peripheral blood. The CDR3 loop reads CASSLGGGGAEQFF. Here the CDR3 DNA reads TGTGCCAGCAGCTTGGGCGGCGGGGGGGCAGAGCAGTTCTTC.